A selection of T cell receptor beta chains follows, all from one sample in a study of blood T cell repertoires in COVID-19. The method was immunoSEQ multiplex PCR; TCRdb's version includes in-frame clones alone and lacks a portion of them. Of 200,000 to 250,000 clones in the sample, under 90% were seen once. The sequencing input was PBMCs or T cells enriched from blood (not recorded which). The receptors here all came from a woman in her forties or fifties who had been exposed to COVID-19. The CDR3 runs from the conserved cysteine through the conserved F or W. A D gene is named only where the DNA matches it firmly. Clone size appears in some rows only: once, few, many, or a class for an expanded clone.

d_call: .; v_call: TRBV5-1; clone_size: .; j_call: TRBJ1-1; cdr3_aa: CASSVKQGRNTEAFF; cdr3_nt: TGCGCCAGCAGCGTGAAACAGGGTAGGAACACTGAAGCTTTCTTT
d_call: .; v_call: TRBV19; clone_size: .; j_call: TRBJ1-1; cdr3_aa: CASSRQGRGTEAFF; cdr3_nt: TGTGCCAGTAGTAGGCAGGGAAGGGGCACTGAAGCTTTCTTT
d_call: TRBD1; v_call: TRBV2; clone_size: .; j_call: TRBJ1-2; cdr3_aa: CASSERTGANYGYTF; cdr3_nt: TGTGCCAGCAGTGAAAGGACAGGGGCTAACTATGGCTACACCTTC
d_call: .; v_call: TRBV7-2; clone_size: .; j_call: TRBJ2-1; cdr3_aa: CASSPPGGLGGSEQFF; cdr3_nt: TGTGCCAGCAGCCCCCCAGGGGGACTAGGGGGGAGTGAGCAGTTCTTC
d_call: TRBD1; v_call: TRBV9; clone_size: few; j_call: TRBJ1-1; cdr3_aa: CASSRTGGVTEAFF; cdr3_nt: TGTGCCAGCAGCAGGACAGGGGGAGTCACTGAAGCTTTCTTT
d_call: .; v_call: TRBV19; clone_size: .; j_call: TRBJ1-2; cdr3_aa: CASTQRQYGYTF; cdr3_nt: TGTGCCAGTACCCAGCGACAGTATGGCTACACCTTC
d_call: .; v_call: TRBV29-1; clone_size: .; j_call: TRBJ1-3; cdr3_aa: CSVIPGSGYTIYF; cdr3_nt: TGCAGCGTTATCCCGGGGTCAGGATACACCATATATTTT
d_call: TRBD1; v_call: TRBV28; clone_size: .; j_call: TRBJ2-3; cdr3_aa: CAAGGRPDTQYF; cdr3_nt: TGTGCCGCAGGGGGCAGGCCGGATACGCAGTATTTT
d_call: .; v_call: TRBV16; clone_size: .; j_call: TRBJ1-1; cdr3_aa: CASSQSSGNTEAFF; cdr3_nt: TGTGCCAGCAGCCAATCGTCAGGGAACACTGAAGCTTTCTTT
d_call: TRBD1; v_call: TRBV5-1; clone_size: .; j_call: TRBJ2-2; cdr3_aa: CASSLTGSTGELFF; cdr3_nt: TGCGCCAGCAGCCTGACAGGGAGCACCGGGGAGCTGTTTTTT
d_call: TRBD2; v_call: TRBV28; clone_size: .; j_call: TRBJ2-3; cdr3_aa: CASRIPYLGGGGTDTQYF; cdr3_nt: TGTGCCAGCAGAATTCCCTACCTGGGCGGGGGGGGAACAGATACGCAGTATTTT
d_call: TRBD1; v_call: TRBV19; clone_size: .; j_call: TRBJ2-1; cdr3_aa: CASSTFLGTAISSYNEQFF; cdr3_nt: TGTGCCAGTAGTACCTTTCTCGGGACAGCTATTAGCTCCTACAATGAGCAGTTCTTC
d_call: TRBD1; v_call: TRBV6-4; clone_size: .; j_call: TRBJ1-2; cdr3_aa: CASSALGQGGYGYTF; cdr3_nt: TGTGCCAGCAGTGCCCTGGGACAGGGAGGCTATGGCTACACCTTC
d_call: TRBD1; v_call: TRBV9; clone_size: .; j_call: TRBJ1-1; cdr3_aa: CASSQEGAGEAFF; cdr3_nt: TGTGCCAGCAGCCAGGAGGGGGCCGGTGAAGCTTTCTTT
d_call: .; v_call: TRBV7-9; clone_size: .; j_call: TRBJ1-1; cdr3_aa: CASRGGNTEAFF; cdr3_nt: TGTGCCAGCAGAGGGGGGAACACTGAAGCTTTCTTT
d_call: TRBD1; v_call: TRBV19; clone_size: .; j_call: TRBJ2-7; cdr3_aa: CASSIVPGTGLTEQYF; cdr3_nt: TGTGCCAGTAGTATAGTACCCGGGACAGGGTTGACCGAGCAGTACTTC
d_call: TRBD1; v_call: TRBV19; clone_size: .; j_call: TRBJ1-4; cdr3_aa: CASSMQSGGRGKLFF; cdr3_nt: TGTGCCAGTAGTATGCAGTCAGGGGGCCGCGGAAAACTGTTTTTT
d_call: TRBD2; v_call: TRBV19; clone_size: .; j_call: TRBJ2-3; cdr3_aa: CASSIPGGGSTDTQYF; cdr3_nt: TGTGCCAGTAGTATCCCCGGGGGGGGGAGCACAGATACGCAGTATTTT
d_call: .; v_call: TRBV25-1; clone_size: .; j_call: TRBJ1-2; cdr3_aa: CASSERWPAGGYTF; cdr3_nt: TGTGCCAGCAGTGAAAGGTGGCCGGCCGGGGGCTACACCTTC
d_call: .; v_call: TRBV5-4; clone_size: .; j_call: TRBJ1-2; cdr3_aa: CASSTPRGGLDGYTF; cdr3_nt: TGTGCCAGCAGCACACCTCGCGGGGGCCTCGATGGCTACACCTTC
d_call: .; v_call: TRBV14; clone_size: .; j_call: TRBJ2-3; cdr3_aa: CASSQDTGFSQTLSTDTQYF; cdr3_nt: TGTGCCAGCAGCCAAGATACAGGGTTTTCCCAAACACTTAGCACAGATACGCAGTATTTT
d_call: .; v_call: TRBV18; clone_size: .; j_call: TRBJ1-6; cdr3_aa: CASSPTDSPLHF; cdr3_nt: TGTGCCAGCTCACCCACAGATTCACCCCTCCACTTT
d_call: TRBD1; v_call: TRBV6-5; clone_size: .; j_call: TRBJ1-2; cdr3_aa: CASRGGQGNYGYTF; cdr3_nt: TGTGCCAGCAGGGGCGGACAGGGGAACTATGGCTACACCTTC
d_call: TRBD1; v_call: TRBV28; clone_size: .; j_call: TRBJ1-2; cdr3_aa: CASRGQGSGGYTF; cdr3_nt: TGTGCCAGCAGAGGACAGGGATCGGGGGGCTACACCTTC
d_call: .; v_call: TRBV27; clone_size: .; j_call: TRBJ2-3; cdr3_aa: CASSLWAGATDTQYF; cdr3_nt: TGTGCCAGCAGTTTATGGGCGGGGGCCACAGATACGCAGTATTTT
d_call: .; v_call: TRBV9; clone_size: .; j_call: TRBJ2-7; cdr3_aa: CASSVGQVGYEQYF; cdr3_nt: TGTGCCAGCAGCGTAGGACAGGTCGGCTACGAGCAGTACTTC
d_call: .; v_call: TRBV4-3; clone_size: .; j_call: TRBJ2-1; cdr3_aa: CASSNGGPNPNEQFF; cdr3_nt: TGCGCCAGCAGCAATGGCGGTCCAAATCCCAATGAGCAGTTCTTC
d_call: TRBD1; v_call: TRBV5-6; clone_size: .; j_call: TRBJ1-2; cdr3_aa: CASSSIPGQGANYGYTF; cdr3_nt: TGTGCCAGCAGCTCTATACCCGGACAGGGAGCTAACTATGGCTACACCTTC
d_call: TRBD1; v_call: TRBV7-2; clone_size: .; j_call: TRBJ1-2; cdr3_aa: CASSSRTGNGYTF; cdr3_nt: TGTGCCAGCAGCTCGAGGACAGGGAATGGCTACACCTTC
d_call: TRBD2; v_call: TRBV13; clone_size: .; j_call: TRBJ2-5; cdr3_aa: CASSLYAGGPSETQYF; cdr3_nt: TGTGCCAGCAGCCTATATGCGGGGGGCCCCTCGGAGACCCAGTACTTC
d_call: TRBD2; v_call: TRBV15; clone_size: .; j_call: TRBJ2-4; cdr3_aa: CATSRASSGGAKNIQYF; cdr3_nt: TGTGCCACCAGCAGAGCCTCTAGCGGGGGGGCCAAAAACATTCAGTACTTC
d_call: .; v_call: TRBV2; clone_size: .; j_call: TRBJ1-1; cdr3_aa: CASSEIGENTEAFF; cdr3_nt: TGTGCCAGCAGTGAAATAGGGGAGAACACTGAAGCTTTCTTT
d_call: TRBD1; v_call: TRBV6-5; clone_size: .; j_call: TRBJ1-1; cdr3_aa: CASSMDRGTEAFF; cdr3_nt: TGTGCCAGCAGCATGGACAGGGGGACTGAAGCTTTCTTT
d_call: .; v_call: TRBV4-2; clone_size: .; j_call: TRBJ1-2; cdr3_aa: CASSQDPGGSGYTF; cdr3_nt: TGTGCCAGCAGCCAAGACCCCGGCGGGAGTGGCTACACCTTC
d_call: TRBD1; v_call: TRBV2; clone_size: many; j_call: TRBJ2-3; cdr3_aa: CAARLESGGGTQYF; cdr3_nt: TGTGCCGCCCGCCTCGAATCAGGGGGTGGTACGCAGTATTTT
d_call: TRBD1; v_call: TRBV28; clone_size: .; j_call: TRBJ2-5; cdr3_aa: CASRFLDRDRGKETQYF; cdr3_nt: TGTGCCAGCAGGTTTTTAGACCGGGACAGGGGGAAAGAGACCCAGTACTTC
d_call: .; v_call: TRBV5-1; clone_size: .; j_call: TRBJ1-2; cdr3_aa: CASSLGLNYGYTF; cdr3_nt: TGCGCCAGCAGCTTGGGACTTAACTATGGCTACACCTTC
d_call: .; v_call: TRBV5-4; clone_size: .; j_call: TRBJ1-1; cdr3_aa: CASSLAAGNTEAFF; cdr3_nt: TGTGCCAGCAGCTTGGCGGCGGGGAACACTGAAGCTTTCTTT
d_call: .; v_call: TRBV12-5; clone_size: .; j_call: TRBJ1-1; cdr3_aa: CASGLVRVWGPTEAFF; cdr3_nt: TGTGCTAGTGGTTTGGTAAGGGTCTGGGGGCCCACTGAAGCTTTCTTT
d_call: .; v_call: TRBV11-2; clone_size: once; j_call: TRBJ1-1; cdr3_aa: CASSPLAGRMNTEAFF; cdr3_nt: TGTGCCAGCAGCCCACTAGCGGGACGCATGAACACTGAAGCTTTCTTT
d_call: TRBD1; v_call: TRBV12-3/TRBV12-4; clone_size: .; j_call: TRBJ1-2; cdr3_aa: CATTGASGYTF; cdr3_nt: TGTGCCACCACAGGGGCCAGTGGCTACACCTTC
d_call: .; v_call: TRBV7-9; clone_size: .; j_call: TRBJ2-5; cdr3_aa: CASSLTGSYQETQYF; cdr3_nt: TGTGCCAGCAGCTTGACCGGGTCCTACCAAGAGACCCAGTACTTC
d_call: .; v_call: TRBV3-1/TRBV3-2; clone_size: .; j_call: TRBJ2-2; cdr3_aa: CASSHRHLSNTGELFF; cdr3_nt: TGTGCCAGCAGCCATCGACATTTATCAAACACCGGGGAGCTGTTTTTT
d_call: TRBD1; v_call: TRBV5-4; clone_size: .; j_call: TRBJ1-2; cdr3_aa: CASSLGGQADPNYGYTF; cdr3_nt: TGTGCCAGCAGCTTGGGGGGACAGGCGGACCCTAACTATGGCTACACCTTC
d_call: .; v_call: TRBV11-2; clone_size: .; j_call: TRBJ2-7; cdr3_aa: CASSLDSGSYEQYF; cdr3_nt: TGTGCCAGCAGCTTAGATTCGGGATCCTACGAGCAGTACTTC
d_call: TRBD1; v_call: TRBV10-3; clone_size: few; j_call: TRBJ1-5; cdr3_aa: CATGGGLYSNQPQHF; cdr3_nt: TGTGCCACAGGGGGCGGATTGTATAGCAATCAGCCCCAGCATTTT